This TCR beta chain derives from a study of T cell responses to AZD1222 COVID-19 vaccine. Study observations and caveats: Vaccination with two AZD1222 doses was followed by a rise in Spike-specific TCR breadth and depth.

With respect to this clone: The antigen is not known.

This table comes from immunoSEQ multiplex PCR, and its TCRdb copy is limited to in-frame clones, with some not included. The data contain 90,000 to 110,000 clones, around 90% of them singletons. V dropped 0 bases and J dropped 9 bases, with 15 bases sitting between them. CDR1 and CDR2 (germline): LGHNA, YSLEER. This CDR3 is 16 amino acids long. This receptor was identified in an adult in good health. The V call is TRBV4-3, the J call TRBJ1-6; TRBD1 might be the D (5 bases). Material: peripheral blood, obtained on day 0 of MenACWY control vaccination. As DNA, the CDR3 is TGCGCCAGCAGCCAAGATTCAAGGGACGTGGGTTCACCCCTCCACTTT. It encodes CASSQDSRDVGSPLHF.